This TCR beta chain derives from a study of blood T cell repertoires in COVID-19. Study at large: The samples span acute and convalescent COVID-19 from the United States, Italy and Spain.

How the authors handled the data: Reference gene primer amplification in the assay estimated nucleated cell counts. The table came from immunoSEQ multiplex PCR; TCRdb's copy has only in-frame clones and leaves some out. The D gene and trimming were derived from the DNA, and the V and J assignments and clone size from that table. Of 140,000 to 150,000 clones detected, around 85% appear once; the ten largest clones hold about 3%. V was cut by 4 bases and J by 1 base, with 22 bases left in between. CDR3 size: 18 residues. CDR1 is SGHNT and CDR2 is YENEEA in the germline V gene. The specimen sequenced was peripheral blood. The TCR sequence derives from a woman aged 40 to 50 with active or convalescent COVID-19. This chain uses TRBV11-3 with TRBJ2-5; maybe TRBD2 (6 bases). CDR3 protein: CASSSAWRGPCLQETQYF. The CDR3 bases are TGTGCCAGCAGCTCAGCCTGGAGGGGACCCTGTCTCCAAGAGACCCAGTACTTC.